The 23 T cell receptor beta chains in this list originate from one sample, sequenced in a study of blood T cell repertoires in COVID-19. Data came from immunoSEQ multiplex PCR; TCRdb stores just in-frame clones and leaves some out. The profile shows nearly 250,000 clones, about 80% of them singletons. Sequencing was carried out using peripheral blood. All receptors come from a woman of 80 years or more with acute or convalescent COVID-19.

The chain uses TRBV6-5 and TRBJ1-1, with 7 bases identical to TRBD1. With 7 bases clipped from V and 8 bases from J, the junction kept 4 bases outside the gene matches. Germline V gives CDR1 MNHEY, CDR2 SVGAGI. CDR3 size: 11 residues. The DNA for the CDR3 is TGTGCCAGCAAAGACAGGGCCGAAGCTTTCTTT. Translated, it gives CASKDRAEAFF.

This clone was seen a handful of times. This chain links TRBV2 with TRBJ1-1; 8 bases line up with TRBD1. The CDR3 has 18 amino acids. CDR1 SNHLY and CDR2 FYNNEI come from the germline V gene. Trimming cost V 7 bases and J 0 bases; bases outside gene matches: 16. Here the CDR3 DNA reads TGTGCCAGCACCGGCTTCCAGGGGGCAGTAGGTATGAACACTGAAGCTTTCTTT. Translated, it gives CASTGFQGAVGMNTEAFF.

The chain links TRBV2 to TRBJ1-4; 8 bases map to TRBD1. V was pared by 0 bases and J by 7 bases, with 4 bases of the junction left unmatched. Germline CDR1 is SNHLY and CDR2 is FYNNEI. This CDR3 has 15 residues. The chain's CDR3 is CASSEADRGGEKLFF. CDR3 nucleotide sequence: TGTGCCAGCAGTGAAGCAGACAGGGGAGGTGAAAAACTGTTTTTT.

The gene calls are TRBV11-2 and TRBJ1-2; tentative D call: TRBD1 (6 bases). Deletions cut 1 base from V and 8 bases from J, with 11 bases between. Germline values: CDR1 SGHAT, CDR2 FQNNGV. The CDR3 sequence is 13 residues long. The CDR3 loop is CASSLGPGVGYTF. DNA of the CDR3: TGTGCCAGCAGCTTAGGCCCAGGGGTGGGCTACACCTTC.

Here the CDR3 reads CSVGTGVSGYTF. The CDR3 nucleotides are TGCAGCGTTGGGACAGGGGTGTCTGGCTACACCTTC. The V and J genes are TRBV29-1 and TRBJ1-2, with 9 nucleotides matching TRBD1. After removal of 4 bases from V and 7 bases from J, the junction contained 4 bases not matched to a gene. Germline V gene data show CDR1 as SQVTM and CDR2 as ANQGSEA. The CDR3 runs to 12 residues.

The CDR3, as DNA: TGTGCCACCAGTGACAGTCGAATGGCGGGAGGGTCTTACAATGAGCAGTTCTTC. Amino acid sequence: CATSDSRMAGGSYNEQFF. The rearrangement joins TRBV24-1 to TRBJ2-1; 9 bases map to TRBD2. Looked up from germline, CDR1 is KGHDR and CDR2 is SFDVKD. The length of the CDR3 is 18 residues. The J segment lost 4 bases and the V segment lost 4 bases, leaving 13 bases of the junction unmatched.

The V gene is TRBV21-1, the J gene TRBJ2-3; the table calls TRBD1, which could not be checked here. TRBV21-1 represents a pseudogene. The CDR3 spans 15 residues. CDR3 DNA: TGTGCCAGCAGCAAAGGAACAACAGGTACAGATACGCAGTATTTT. Translating gives CASSKGTTGTDTQYF.

The chain has TRBV11-2 and TRBJ1-1, with D possibly being TRBD1 (6 bases). Between the trimmed V and J ends, which lost 6 bases and 2 bases, there was a span of 13 bases. The CDR3 extends over 14 amino acids. The V gene's germline CDR1 is SGHAT and CDR2 FQNNGV. CDR3 sequence: CASRSQGFNTEAFF. CDR3 nucleotides: TGTGCCAGCAGATCACAGGGCTTCAACACTGAAGCTTTCTTT.

The V gene is TRBV9, the J gene TRBJ2-5; TRBD1 matches at 7 bases. The V and J ends lost 4 bases and 2 bases, in that order; junction bases with no gene match: 5. This CDR3 is built from 14 residues. Germline V lookup: CDR1 SGDLS, CDR2 YYNGEE. CDR3 sequence reads: CASSTGAKQETQYF. The CDR3 DNA reads as TGTGCCAGCAGCACAGGGGCAAAACAAGAGACCCAGTACTTC. Full variable domain (remainder filled in from reference TRBV9 and TRBJ2-5): DSGVTQTPKHLITATGQRVTLRCSPRSGDLSVYWYQQSLDQGLQFLIQYYNGEERAKGNILERFSAQQFPDLHSELNLSSLELGDSALYFCASSTGAKQETQYFGPGTRLLVL.

The chain is built from TRBV6-5 and TRBJ1-6, with D maybe TRBD1 (6 bases). This CDR3 is 13 amino acids long. Germline V gene data show CDR1 as MNHEY and CDR2 as SVGAGI. V lost 4 bases to trimming and J lost 7 bases, with 8 bases between them. CDR3 amino acids: CASSSRGNSPLHF. CDR3 DNA: TGTGCCAGCAGTTCAAGGGGGAATTCACCCCTCCACTTT.

Only one count was recorded for this clone. The gene calls are TRBV9 and TRBJ2-5; 10 bases line up with TRBD2. Looked up from germline, CDR1 is SGDLS and CDR2 is YYNGEE. This CDR3 has 15 residues. With 3 bases clipped from V and 5 bases from J, the junction kept 7 bases outside the gene matches. In nucleotides, the CDR3 is TGTGCCAGCAGCGACCAGCGGGGGGGAGGGGAGACCCAGTACTTC. Amino acids: CASSDQRGGGETQYF.

The chain carries TRBV29-1 and TRBJ1-4; weak D call: TRBD1 (6 bases). CDR1 and CDR2 (germline): SQVTM, ANQGSEA. This CDR3 is 13 amino acids long. V was shortened by 3 bases and J by 8 bases, with 13 bases between the two germline ends. Here the CDR3 reads CSVDSGGAEKLFF. CDR3 DNA sequence: TGCAGCGTTGATTCGGGGGGCGCGGAAAAACTGTTTTTT.

The chain uses TRBV7-2 and TRBJ1-1, with a weak D call TRBD1 (6 bases). There are 15 residues in the CDR3. Trimming pared 5 bases from V and 0 bases from J, leaving 13 bases between. In germline, CDR1 is SGHTA, CDR2 FQGNSA. The CDR3 reads CASSEQGGLNTEAFF. CDR3 DNA: TGTGCCAGCAGCGAACAGGGTGGGCTGAACACTGAAGCTTTCTTT.

V gene TRBV7-2 combines with J gene TRBJ2-7; 8 bases align to TRBD1. The ends lost 3 bases at V and 7 bases at J; junction bases unmatched: 8. Germline loops: CDR1 SGHTA, CDR2 FQGNSA. This CDR3 spans 14 amino acids. The CDR3 region has the DNA TGTGCCAGCAGCTTCACTGACAGGGGCGGGGAGCAGTACTTC. It translates to CASSFTDRGGEQYF.

V is TRBV5-1 and J is TRBJ2-5; 8 nucleotides agree with TRBD2. Losses at the gene ends were 6 bases for V and 4 bases for J; bases not matched to a gene: 14. The CDR3 covers 16 residues. CDR1 and CDR2 (germline): SGHRS, YFSETQ. CDR3 protein: CASTLLGGAGGETQYF. The CDR3 DNA reads as TGCGCCAGCACCCTCCTCGGGGGGGCCGGGGGAGAGACCCAGTACTTC.

V usage is TRBV18 and J usage is TRBJ1-1; 7 bases are shared with TRBD1. CDR3 length: 13 residues. Germline V CDR1 and CDR2: KGHSH, LQKENI. V lost 6 bases to trimming and J lost 4 bases; unmatched junction nucleotides: 5. CDR3 sequence reads: CASSADRATEAFF. Here the CDR3 DNA reads TGTGCCAGCTCGGCCGACAGGGCCACTGAAGCTTTCTTT.

The genes are TRBV5-1 and TRBJ2-7, with a weak D call TRBD2 (5 bases). The V gene lost 0 bases and the J gene lost 7 bases, with 14 bases spanning the gap. Germline V CDR1 and CDR2: SGHRS, YFSETQ. The CDR3 contains 14 residues. CDR3 DNA: TGCGCCAGCAGCTTGGGCGGGCAAAGGGAAGAGCAGTACTTC. Protein sequence: CASSLGGQREEQYF.

The rearrangement joins TRBV7-2 to TRBJ2-1; 7 nucleotides agree with TRBD2. CDR3 length: 16 residues. CDR1 and CDR2 from the germline V gene are SGHTA and FQGNSA. V lost 0 bases to trimming and J lost 0 bases; unmatched junction nucleotides: 2. The CDR3 reads CASSLARTSSYNEQFF. The CDR3 DNA follows: TGTGCCAGCAGCTTAGCGCGGACTAGCTCCTACAATGAGCAGTTCTTC.

This chain links TRBV7-2 with TRBJ1-5; 7 bases line up with TRBD1. CDR1 is SGHTA, CDR2 FQGNSA, per germline. The V and J ends lost 5 bases and 8 bases, in that order; junction bases with no gene match: 9. This CDR3 has 14 residues. CDR3 coding DNA: TGTGCCAGCAGCGAAGGGACAGTTAAGGAGCCCCAGCATTTT. Translated, it gives CASSEGTVKEPQHF.

This clone was found once. This sequence joins TRBV7-2 and TRBJ2-5; D might be TRBD2 (6 bases). Trimming removed 1 base at V and 3 bases at J, with 12 bases between. This CDR3 spans 15 amino acids. Per germline, CDR1 SGHTA and CDR2 FQGNSA. DNA for the CDR3: TGTGCCAGCAGCTTAGTCGGAGGGGAGGAAGAGACCCAGTACTTC. Translation: CASSLVGGEEETQYF. The whole variable domain, filled in from reference TRBV7-2 and TRBJ2-5, reads GAGVSQSPSNKVTEKGKDVELRCDPISGHTALYWYRQSLGQGLEFLIYFQGNSAPDKSGLPSDRFSAERTGGSVSTLTIQRTQQEDSAVYLCASSLVGGEEETQYFGPGTRLLVL.

The chain couples TRBV6-5 to TRBJ2-7, with a weak D call TRBD2 (5 bases). Germline V gives CDR1 MNHEY, CDR2 SVGAGI. The CDR3 totals 13 residues. V was pared by 6 bases and J by 0 bases, with 9 bases between. DNA of the CDR3: TGTGCCAGCAGCCTTCGGGACTCCTACGAGCAGTACTTC. As protein: CASSLRDSYEQYF.

The J gene is TRBJ2-2, the V gene TRBV28; TRBD2 matches 9 bases. The V gene's germline CDR1 is MDHEN and CDR2 SYDVKM. CDR3 length: 16 residues. V lost 6 bases, J lost 5 bases, and 10 bases stayed unmatched. The CDR3 DNA sequence: TGTGCCAGCAGCCCCGCGCTAGCGGGAAGGACCGGGGAGCTGTTTTTT. It codes for CASSPALAGRTGELFF.

This chain uses TRBV3-1 (or the pseudogene TRBV3-2) with TRBJ1-4; D not certain. V lost 0 bases to trimming and J lost 4 bases, with 9 bases between them. The V gene's germline CDR1 is LGHDT and CDR2 YNNKEL (reference sequence). The CDR3 loop spans 15 amino acids. CDR3 sequence reads: CASSQDQARNEKLFF. In DNA form, the CDR3 reads TGTGCCAGCAGCCAAGATCAGGCCCGTAATGAAAAACTGTTTTTT.